Presented here are 10 T cell receptor beta chains from one specimen sequenced in a study of T cells in Graves' hyperthyroidism and ophthalmopathy. The investigators amplified TCR beta CDR3 regions from RNA transcripts. Using the HTBI primer set, a first-round RT-PCR was run on the TCR CDR3. TCRdb re-called the multiplex PCR reads with MiXCR, one entry per CDR3 protein. The profile covers fewer than 700,000 distinct CDR3 sequences, with over 15% appearing a single time and under 20% taken by the ten largest. The specimen sequenced was blood. The receptors come from a woman in her late teens or twenties with Graves' ophthalmopathy.

The sample holds many counts of this clonotype. This sequence joins TRBV3-2 and TRBJ2-7; TRBD2, the table's D call, lacks a check against the DNA. TRBV3-2 is a pseudogene. The CDR3 runs to 15 residues. This chain's CDR3 is CASSQDLAGEDEQYF. The CDR3 nucleotides read TGTGCCAGCAGCCAAGATCTAGCGGGAGAGGACGAGCAGTACTTC.

In this sample, this clonotype turned up once. One base away lies a much larger clone, so this may be a sequencing read error. The chain uses TRBV7-6 and TRBJ2-7; a weak D match, TRBD1 (6 bases). The CDR3 spans 13 residues. Germline CDR1 is SGHVS and CDR2 is FNYEAQ. V gave up 5 bases and J gave up 12 bases, with 20 bases separating them. For the CDR3, the DNA is TGTGCCAGCAGCGCTTCCGGGACACCTAAGCCGTACTTC. It codes for CASSASGTPKPYF.

In its sample, this clonotype was seen many times. J is TRBJ2-1 and V is TRBV20-1; possibly TRBD1 for D (5 bases). This CDR3 has 14 residues. V lost 7 bases to trimming and J lost 1 base, with 14 bases between them. Germline V CDR1 and CDR2: DFQATT, SNEGSKA (reference sequence). CDR3 bases: TGCAGTGTTCAGGGTGCCAGGTCCTACAATGAGCAGTTCTTC. As protein: CSVQGARSYNEQFF.

The chain couples TRBV20-1 to TRBJ2-1; no reliable D call. CDR1 DFQATT and CDR2 SNEGSKA come from the germline V gene (reference sequence). Trimming took off 4 bases at V and 1 base at J, with 20 bases between the two ends. CDR3 length: 17 residues. The CDR3 protein is CSATLRLGWYSYNEQFF. Here the CDR3 DNA reads TGCAGTGCTACCCTCCGCCTAGGGTGGTATTCCTACAATGAGCAGTTCTTC.

This clonotype was counted at least ten times. CDR3 protein: CAWILDRGMNTEAFF. CDR3 coding DNA: TGTGCCTGGATTCTAGACAGGGGTATGAACACTGAAGCTTTCTTT. This rearrangement joins TRBV30 to TRBJ1-1, with TRBD1 matching over 8 bases. Germline V lookup: CDR1 GTSNPN, CDR2 SVGIG (reference sequence). V lost 4 bases, J lost 0 bases, and 7 bases stayed unmatched. The CDR3 contains 15 residues.

This clonotype was counted between two and nine times. This chain connects TRBV28 to TRBJ1-1; possible D gene TRBD1, 5 bases. The CDR3 is made up of 14 amino acids. The V gene's germline CDR1 is MDHEN and CDR2 SYDVKM. V was cut by 7 bases and J by 6 bases, with 18 bases left in between. The CDR3 coding sequence is TGTGCCAGCATTCTCGGGGGGGGGATCGCTGAAGCTTTCTTT. This translates into CASILGGGIAEAFF.

The CDR3 DNA reads TGCGCCAGCAGGAAAAGAGCGGAGGGGACACTGAACACTGAAGCTTTCTTT. Translating gives CASRKRAEGTLNTEAFF. The chain joins TRBV5-1 to TRBJ1-1, with a possible D match to TRBD1 (6 bases). The germline CDR1 and CDR2 sequences are SGHRS and YFSETQ. Between the trimmed V and J ends, which lost 5 bases and 0 bases, there was a span of 20 bases. The CDR3 covers 17 residues.

This clonotype was recorded a few times. The genes are TRBV7-3 and TRBJ2-1; 10 positions match TRBD2. CDR3 size: 16 residues. The V and J ends lost 5 bases and 4 bases, in that order; junction bases with no gene match: 8. The V gene's germline CDR1 is SGHTA and CDR2 FQGTGA. The CDR3 sequence: CASSIKREGRYNEQFF. The CDR3, as DNA: TGTGCCAGCAGCATAAAGCGGGAGGGCCGGTACAATGAGCAGTTCTTC. Looking up the rest from reference TRBV7-3 and TRBJ2-1 gives the full variable domain: GAGVSQTPSNKVTEKGKYVELRCDPISGHTALYWYRQSLGQGPEFLIYFQGTGAADDSGLPNDRFFAVRPEGSVSTLKIQRTERGDSAVYLCASSIKREGRYNEQFFGPGTRLTVL.

This clonotype was seen a handful of times. This chain joins TRBV29-1 and TRBJ2-1; maybe TRBD1 (6 bases). The CDR3 loop spans 12 amino acids. V lost 3 bases, J lost 7 bases, and 10 bases lay in between. Germline V CDR1 and CDR2: SQVTM, ANQGSEA. The CDR3 is CSVDRGRNEQFF. The CDR3 DNA reads TGCAGCGTTGATAGGGGGAGAAATGAGCAGTTCTTC.

This clonotype has ten or more counts. This sequence joins TRBV29-1 and TRBJ2-7, with D uncertain. This CDR3 spans 14 amino acids. Trimming shortened V by 0 bases and J by 0 bases, and 9 bases separated the two germline ends. Germline V CDR1 and CDR2: SQVTM, ANQGSEA. This CDR3 is CSVEENSPSYEQYF. As DNA, the CDR3 is TGCAGCGTTGAAGAGAACAGTCCCTCCTACGAGCAGTACTTC.